This T cell receptor (beta chain) was retrieved from a study of cytomegalovirus exposure and HLA in healthy donors (dated by TCRdb to 2016 to 2017). Context from the whole study: In an earlier analysis of 587 of the donors, 276 Gb of sequence data and just under 120 million unique TCR beta sequences from roughly 180 million T cells were reported. An early release covering roughly 640 HLA-typed donors comprised 300 to 350 gigabases of sequencing data and 65 million to 100 million unique TCR sequences. Among 398 genotyped donors of the cohort, an average of about 240,000 unique TCR beta nucleotide sequences were sequenced per donor, roughly 18% of them non-productive. An earlier analysis of fewer than 700 of the donors applied high-throughput TCR beta sequencing to assess whether each TCR beta V gene segment acted as functional or pseudogenic. A handful of DR-DQ haplotypes were handled as single units for association and clustering because linkage in the cohort was strong. Among the roughly 400 genotyped donors, approximately 82% belonged to the genetic ancestry cluster associated with self-reported Caucasian donors. Along with the approximately 700-subject first cohort, a separate validation cohort of more than 90 different subjects was used. Donor age, sex, ethnicity and CMV serostatus were compiled together with the repertoire data. Rather than using new phenotypic data, the later analysis identified candidate immune exposures from TCR beta sequences and from how often those sequences occurred across donors. To study patterns of TCR occurrence, a later analysis re-analyzed previously published TCR beta repertoires from several hundred donors and added high-resolution HLA genotyping. Typing coverage varied by locus: roughly 629-630 donors for A, B, C, DRB1 and DQB1; more than 500 for DQA1; 606 for DPA1; roughly 450 for DPB1. The study profiled the T cell repertoires of about 640 subjects by immunosequencing and related them to cytomegalovirus serostatus. The aim of the study was to test whether cataloging public T cell receptors could identify signatures of past pathogen exposure. Every discovery cohort repertoire had been produced on one sequencing platform. Genome-wide SNP genotypes for about 55% of the 666 donors were used in a later genetic analysis, which treated that subset as a discovery cohort. To predict cytomegalovirus infection status, the study brought together high-throughput TCR immunosequencing, statistical association of individual TCRs with disease status, and machine learning. Both class I and class II loci were covered by HLA typing, at four-digit resolution. Findings and caveats that apply to the study as a whole: A later analysis associated 15,000 or so TCR beta sequences with specific HLA alleles at a false discovery rate of 0.05. In a later analysis, HLA-associated TCR beta chains were found to be more clonally expanded and to have lower generation probabilities than equally common non-associated chains. Because counts were too low, 15 to 20 rarely observed V segments, including chromosome 9 orphons, were left out of the earlier analysis of 500 to 750 of the donors. The classifier was reported to diagnose cytomegalovirus status with high specificity and sensitivity in both the original and validation cohorts. This cohort had only TCR beta chains sequenced, and the lack of alpha or paired-chain data limited which features could be detected. Because the 87-base-pair reads could not distinguish some IMGT-functional V segments, including TRBV6-2 and TRBV6-3, those segments were excluded. It was suggested by the authors that the approach could potentially be generalized to other disease states and immunological phenotypes. Because HLA typing was missing for some donors at each locus, association tests included only the typed subset. In vitro tests confirmed that a few of the cytomegalovirus-associated TCR beta chains recognize cytomegalovirus antigens. Strong co-occurrence of HLA alleles, especially DR and DQ, made assigning TCR associations to individual alleles difficult. Presence/absence analyses assumed roughly uniform sequencing depth across donors, an assumption that may not hold. A further reported finding was that TCR beta sequences accurately predicted the HLA-A and HLA-B alleles for most subjects in the first cohort. In a later analysis, TCR association rates were found to vary across HLA loci, with the most associated TCRs seen for DRB1 alleles and the fewest for HLA-C alleles. Linkage disequilibrium might explain the correlated functional status among segregating V segments, but an unknown experimental factor could not be ruled out. According to a later genetic analysis, donors in an Asian-associated ancestry cluster had fewer N-insertions in productive TCRs than the approximately 650-donor mean. In an earlier analysis of some 550 of the donors, most TCR beta V segments were observed in productive rearrangements about 87% or about 30% of the time, broadly matching IMGT annotations. A cluster of highly shared sequence variants was judged likely to be a technical artifact of the sequencing pipeline. In a later genetic analysis, a missense DCLRE1C variant was associated with V-gene and J-gene trimming of TCR beta chains, and the association was replicated in an independent cohort. According to a later analysis, parvovirus B19, influenza, CMV and Epstein-Barr virus appeared linked to several top co-occurrence clusters. For the cohort, immune exposure information was limited to CMV serostatus. Most CMV-associated TCR beta chains appeared to be HLA-restricted in a later analysis, and the HLA associations seemed to be driven largely by CMV exposure. In the study, about 150 TCR beta chains were listed as associated with cytomegalovirus. Most TCR sequences were seen in very few donors, while some public TCRs were found in many individuals.

Concerning this clone itself: Its antigen has not been determined. Per-nucleotide qualities are absent, and no much larger clonotype sits a single base away.

The cohort was made up of approximately 700 healthy bone marrow donors. Cohort members were all nominally healthy when sampled, although unrecorded immune exposures were likely present. The donor tested CMV seronegative, placing the donor among the 350 to 400 seronegative members of the cohort. Every donor gave a peripheral blood sample, and the peripheral blood mononuclear cells from that sample were used for TCR beta sequencing. The Qiagen DNeasy Blood Extraction Kit was used to extract genomic DNA from the blood cell samples. The method behind the library was the immunoSEQ multiplex PCR assay. For the multiplex PCR, a mixture combining 60 forward primers for TCR Vbeta segments and 13 reverse primers for TCR Jbeta segments was used. Amplification of the CDR3 region of rearranged TCR beta genes was performed with a multiplex PCR assay on genomic DNA. The Illumina HiSeq System was used to sequence the amplified TCR beta libraries as 87-base-pair reads. In the source study's methods: In a later analysis, tens of millions of unique TCR beta chains were counted across the 690 or so repertoires, and roughly 10 million of these chains were shared by at least two donors. A nearest-neighbor algorithm error-corrected the raw reads and collapsed the reads into unique sequences, merging closely related sequences to remove PCR and sequencing errors. Alignment of CDR3 sequences to IMGT reference sequences was used to assign V, D and J gene segments. For a sequence to be retained, a match of at least six nucleotides was required to both a V gene segment and a J gene segment. Rearrangements were classified as productive when the CDR3 lacked stop codons and remained in frame with V and J, and all other rearrangements were classified as non-productive. Following IMGT convention, CDR3 was defined as the stretch from the second conserved V-encoded cysteine up to the conserved J-encoded phenylalanine. The earlier analysis of about 590 of the donors excluded sequences that lacked an unambiguous match to a single V gene segment. An earlier analysis of fewer than 750 of the donors called V segments functional above 56.7% productive rearrangements and segregating when the between-donor standard deviation exceeded 5%. To diagnose cytomegalovirus status from the catalog of TCR beta chain sequences, a statistical classification framework was built. A later analysis assigned V and J genes by comparing TCR nucleotide sequences with IMGT/GENE-DB human TR gene sequences. A later analysis assigned CDR3 sequences and most-parsimonious VDJ recombination scenarios with the TCRdist pipeline. A later analysis defined each TCR beta chain by its CDR3 amino acid sequence plus V-gene family, and excluded reads lacking a unique V-gene family. In a later analysis, around 600 highly shared, low-generation-probability nucleotide sequences were removed to address suspected cross-contamination and a sequencing artifact. For each public chain, a later analysis derived a clonal expansion index from normalized ranks of inferred template counts within each repertoire. In a later analysis, generation probabilities were computed with a VDJ recombination model fitted to out-of-frame rearrangements, and the resulting probabilities were checked against IGoR. A later analysis scored TCR-TCR, TCR-HLA and TCR-CMV co-occurrence with hypergeometric tests, applying a repertoire-size bias correction to TCR pairs. A later analysis estimated false discovery rates by permuting HLA or CMV assignments 20 times. A later analysis grouped co-occurring TCRs with DBSCAN, adding TCRdist sequence similarity when clustering within HLA-allele-positive subsets. Co-occurrence clustering excluded repertoires with fewer than 30,000 or more than 120,000 public chains, plus five with anomalous nucleotide sharing. The immuneACCESS repertoire file appears here via TCRdb, limited to in-frame rearrangements. These files lack a portion of the clones; in checked studies, under half of the deficit traces to unresolved V genes, and the cause of the others is not known. The V and J calls and the clone size are those of that table, but D and trimming were determined from the DNA. This sample comprises 200,000 to 250,000 clones, 70% to 90% of them detected only once. The ten largest account for 2.5% to 3% of the sample.

The germline V end is reduced by 4 bases and the J end by 1 base; junction bases left unmatched: 7. According to the germline V gene, CDR1 reads SGHRS and CDR2 reads YFSETQ. From the cysteine through the phenylalanine, the CDR3 covers 16 amino acids. The retained sequence is limited to the CDR3, 48 bases, with the frame set at the first base. The source of this sequence is a man between 25 and 39 years old in good health and CMV-seronegative. The chain is encoded by TRBV5-1 joined to TRBJ1-1, with 10 bases aligning to TRBD1. Sequencing was done on a sample of PBMCs. Here is the DNA: TGCGCCAGCAGCCCTACGACAGGGGGCGCGAACACTGAAGCTTTCTTT. Its translation is CASSPTTGGANTEAFF.